Here is one T cell receptor (beta chain) with its context. This clone's antigen is unknown. No base-level quality is on record; no much larger clone is a single base apart. TCRbeta CDR3 regions were amplified from genomic DNA using the immunoSEQ Assay, a bias-controlled multiplex PCR. On the study's bioinformatics: The number of nucleated cells in each sample was estimated from the amplification of reference gene primers within the assay. Sequence reads were collapsed and filtered to measure the absolute abundance of every unique TCRbeta CDR3 rearrangement. For each sample, productive Simpson clonality was calculated as the square root of Simpson's diversity index across productive rearrangements. Sourced from immuneACCESS, this table was stored by TCRdb with only in-frame sequences that have V and J called. A share of the clones is absent; for the studies checked, an unresolved V gene accounts for under half, and the remainder has no known explanation. V and J calls plus clone size are reproduced from that table; the DNA served to infer D and trimming. In all, the sample holds under 150,000 clones, and approximately 83% of those were seen once. The ten largest clones capture less than 4% of the sample.

This entry is derived from a study of blood T cell repertoires in COVID-19 (dated by TCRdb to about 2020). With respect to the entire study: The collaborator samples originated in the United States, Italy and Spain and spanned the acute and convalescent phases of COVID-19. The prospective study material was composed of cDNA or gDNA derived from T cells, B-cell-depleted T cells, or PBMCs. Deeply sampled blood TCRbeta repertoires from subjects exposed to, actively infected with, or recovered from COVID-19 were included in the dataset. The repertoires were released in a freely available public database meant as a resource for research on the immune response to SARS-CoV-2. Samples were obtained from the ongoing ImmuneRACE study (first 160 participants) and from some 1,300 subjects provided by 6 global collaborators. A de-identified subject ID, COVID-19 status, age in years and sex were almost always included in the sample metadata. Where available, HLA class I and class II types were obtained from metadata supplied by the sample provider rather than from assay-based typing.

The paper as a whole reports these results and caveats: How much clinical and demographic metadata was included differed by source and by participant, and the metadata was provided uncurated.

The germline V gene gives CDR1 as SNHLY and CDR2 as FYNNEI. Compared with germline, V lacks 6 bases and J lacks 0 bases; bases without a gene match: 2. The CDR3 contains 13 residues, cysteine and phenylalanine counted. Only the CDR3 DNA is retained, 39 bases long and in frame from the first base. Whole blood was collected in K2EDTA tubes by collaborating institutions according to the institutions' own protocols. For TCRbeta analysis, collaborators shipped samples in one of three forms: frozen whole blood, isolated PBMCs, or DNA extracted from either of those sample types. The rearranged segments are TRBV2 and TRBJ2-7, and TRBD1 aligns with 7 junction nucleotides. Sequenced sample: peripheral blood. The TCR sequence derives from a woman in her fifties or sixties with acute or convalescent COVID-19. The DNA sequence is TGTGCCAGCAGACAGGGGATCTCCTACGAGCAGTACTTC. The resulting protein is CASRQGISYEQYF.